This TCR beta chain was identified in a study of blood T cell repertoires in COVID-19. As for the study in general: From the United States, Italy and Spain came samples of acute and convalescent COVID-19.

As handled by the study authors: Estimates of nucleated cell counts were drawn from the amplification of reference gene primers. Using immunoSEQ multiplex PCR, the repertoire was profiled, and TCRdb retains in-frame clones only, with some absent. That table supplies the V and J calls and clone size; D and trimming were determined from the DNA. This table holds over 40,000 clones, roughly 82% found once. This clone was detected a few times. Trimming took 3 bases from V and 4 from J, leaving 6 bases between them. CDR3 length equals 11 residues. The germline gives CDR1 DFQATT, CDR2 SNEGSKA (reference sequence).

The source is a human donor in a cohort sampled during active COVID-19. The material sequenced was peripheral blood. The V gene is TRBV20-1, the J gene TRBJ1-2; no reliable D call. CDR3 residues: CSASVSYGYTF. CDR3 nucleotide sequence: TGCAGTGCTAGTGTGAGCTATGGCTACACCTTC.